This T cell receptor (beta chain) was found in a study of CD8 T cells in Susac syndrome (dated by TCRdb to between 2018 and 2020). As for the study more broadly: Whether CD8+ T cell activation and differentiation in Susac syndrome was antigen driven was tested using repertoire sequencing. Clonality of the CD8+ T cell repertoire was compared between roughly 13 healthy donors, approximately 14 Susac syndrome patients and about 15 multiple sclerosis patients. The study at large found these results: The number of individuals in the TCR sequencing and HLA analysis was recognized as being relatively small.

High-throughput TCR beta sequencing profiled peripheral blood CD8+ and CD4+ T cells from healthy donors, Susac syndrome patients and multiple sclerosis patients. The multiple sclerosis controls were treatment-naive patients whose relapsing-remitting disease, either stable or active, fulfilled the revised McDonald criteria. Bulk CD8+ and CD4+ T cells were purified by magnetic negative isolation, while CD8+ TEMRA cells were enriched using FACS. Blood was collected in EDTA tubes and processed within 24 hours, with PBMCs isolated through density gradient centrifugation. PBMCs destined for TCR sequencing were cryopreserved in liquid nitrogen and later thawed in a 37 °C water bath. The sorted or isolated CD4+, CD8+ and CD8+ TEMRA cells had a purity of 90% or higher. The CDR3 holds 16 amino acids from the cysteine to the phenylalanine. The entry retains the CDR3 DNA only, 48 bases that are in frame from base 1. From V the trimming removes 2 bases and from J it removes 6 bases, while the gene matches leave 8 bases of the junction unaccounted for. CDR1 and CDR2, per the germline V gene, are SGDLS and YYNGEE.

A remark on this clonotype: The clone's antigen remains unknown. It has no much larger one-base neighbor in the sample; base qualities were not kept.

RNA was extracted with the RNeasy kit and roughly 0.5 to 1 ug was reverse transcribed using random hexamers. The immunoSEQ multiplex PCR assay, which covers 54 Vbeta and 13 Jbeta segments, was used to amplify TCR beta CDR3 regions. To correct PCR amplification bias, a synthetic template baseline was used for both primer optimization and computational correction. Concerning the study's data processing: Reads were annotated to V, D and J genes according to IMGT and were analyzed with immunoSEQ Analyzer, with only productive sequences retained. To calculate clonality, Shannon entropy was normalized by log2 of the number of productive unique sequences and then subtracted from one. For each patient and control, public and private clones were evaluated within the 100 most prevalent clones. Clones were defined as Susac-specific when absent from the healthy and MS cohorts, from 1,000 to 1,100 published viral clones and from other ImmuneACCESS disease sequences. TCRdb reran the public reads through fastp at Q25 and MiXCR, keeping productive beta chains. Each record represents a unique CDR3 protein, reported with the most common genes and DNA among its rows. TCRdb, not the original authors, processed these V and J calls. The sample includes 100,000 to 150,000 distinct CDR3 sequences, with roughly 93% observed a single time. Roughly 0.3% of the sample rests with the top ten.

This TCR was recovered from a human donor with multiple sclerosis. The material sequenced was CD8+ T cells from PBMCs. The sequence links TRBV9 to TRBJ1-1; the junction holds 12 bases that match TRBD1. DNA sequence: TGTGCCAGCAGCGTCGAACCGGGACAGGGGGCATCTGAAGCTTTCTTT. The translation is CASSVEPGQGASEAFF.